This T cell receptor (beta chain) was documented in a study of regulatory T cells in long-lasting Graves disease. Both iRepertoire HTBI primers and Arm-PCR of CDR3 regions were used to build the TCR beta libraries. TCRdb redid the calling of the multiplex PCR reads with MiXCR, one entry per CDR3 protein. The sample holds some 500,000 distinct CDR3 sequences, roughly a sixth seen once. With 5 bases clipped from V and 5 bases from J, the junction kept 6 bases outside the gene matches. From germline, CDR1 is LGHNA and CDR2 YNFKEQ. This CDR3 is built from 13 residues. The time point is: newly diagnosed GD, antithyroid drugs for less than 3 months. RNA extracted from PBMCs served as the sequencing template. Per American Thyroid Association guidelines, Graves' disease was diagnosed. Peripheral blood, at around 8.8 milliliters, went into EDTA tubes. In addition, the sample was reused for a study of T cells in Graves' hyperthyroidism and ophthalmopathy. From that second work: In simple terms, a model built on 13 V-J features told ophthalmopathy apart from stable hyperthyroidism. The model's output predicted ophthalmopathy at a median of roughly 6.9 months prior to onset.

Source: peripheral blood mononuclear cells (PBMCs), taken at new diagnosis, from a patient treated with antithyroid drugs. The chain carries TRBV4-2 and TRBJ2-7, with 7 bases matching TRBD1. This clonotype was obtained from a middle-aged woman with Graves disease. The CDR3 nucleotides read TGTGCCAGCAGCACCCGACAGGGTGACGAGCAGTACTTC. This sequence encodes CASSTRQGDEQYF.